In its sample, the clone carrying this T cell receptor (beta chain) was seen a few times. The method was immunoSEQ multiplex PCR; TCRdb's version includes in-frame clones alone and lacks a portion of them. The sample holds about 150,000 clones, about 73% seen once. Germline V gene lookup returns CDR1 MNHEY and CDR2 SVGAGI. V was shortened by 5 bases and J by 0 bases, with 5 bases between the two germline ends. This CDR3 spans 14 amino acids. This entry is derived from a study of blood T cell repertoires in COVID-19. Sequencing used peripheral blood. This TCR was sampled from a man at least 80 years old with acute or convalescent COVID-19. The chain joins TRBV6-5 to TRBJ1-6; D gene unclear. CDR3 DNA: TGTGCCAGCAGTCCGAGCTCCTATAATTCACCCCTCCACTTT. This encodes CASSPSSYNSPLHF.